The 17 T cell receptor beta chains given below trace back to one sample, sequenced in a study of T cell changes during pregnancy in multiple sclerosis. The repertoire was sequenced with immunoSEQ multiplex PCR; TCRdb's copy has only in-frame clones and lacks some. The sample records about 71,000 clones, more than 90% being singletons. The starting material was peripheral blood, obtained in the third trimester of pregnancy. The receptors stem from a female donor with multiple sclerosis, enrolled in a pregnancy study.

The chain recombines TRBV5-1 with TRBJ2-5, with 7 nucleotides matching TRBD1. V shed 4 bases and J 0 bases; nucleotides not matched to a gene: 3. Per germline, CDR1 SGHRS and CDR2 YFSETQ. The CDR3 consists of 14 residues. The CDR3 nucleotides read TGCGCCAGCAGCCACGGACAGGACCAAGAGACCCAGTACTTC. Translation gives CASSHGQDQETQYF.

The rearrangement uses TRBV9 and TRBJ2-1; D is possibly TRBD2 (5 bases). The germline V gene has CDR1 SGDLS and CDR2 YYNGEE. This CDR3 has 15 amino acids. V was trimmed by 0 bases and J by 6 bases, leaving 13 bases between them. Here the CDR3 reads CASSVAVLAGNEQFF. The CDR3 bases are TGTGCCAGCAGCGTAGCCGTTCTAGCAGGCAATGAGCAGTTCTTC. Variable domain in full (rest from reference TRBV9 and TRBJ2-1): DSGVTQTPKHLITATGQRVTLRCSPRSGDLSVYWYQQSLDQGLQFLIQYYNGEERAKGNILERFSAQQFPDLHSELNLSSLELGDSALYFCASSVAVLAGNEQFFGPGTRLTVL.

In its sample, this clone was seen a few times. The rearrangement joins TRBV4-1 to TRBJ1-4; tentative D call: TRBD1 (5 bases). V was shortened by 1 base and J by 0 bases, with 6 bases between the two germline ends. The CDR3 extends over 15 amino acids. Germline lookup yields CDR1 MGHRA and CDR2 YSYEKL. The CDR3 region has the DNA TGCGCCAGCAGCCAAGGGACAACAACTAATGAAAAACTGTTTTTT. Translation gives CASSQGTTTNEKLFF.

The genes are TRBV28 and TRBJ1-2, with D possibly being TRBD1 (5 bases). CDR1 is MDHEN and CDR2 is SYDVKM in the germline V gene. V shed 6 bases and J shed 1 base, with 15 bases lying between them. The CDR3 covers 15 residues. CDR3 sequence reads: CASSSQGTDNYGYTF. The CDR3 nucleotides are TGTGCCAGCAGCTCCCAGGGTACGGATAACTATGGCTACACCTTC.

V and J are TRBV7-9 and TRBJ1-5; 7 bases align to TRBD1. V trimming: 5 bases; J trimming: 5 bases; junction bases outside the gene matches: 3. In germline, CDR1 is SEHNR, CDR2 FQNEAQ (reference sequence). The CDR3 totals 13 residues. DNA of the CDR3: TGTGCCAGCAGCGCGCAGGGGGATCAGCCCCAGCATTTT. The encoded protein is CASSAQGDQPQHF.

This sequence joins TRBV7-2 and TRBJ1-2, with D possibly TRBD1 on 6 matching bases. V was cut by 4 bases and J by 5 bases, with 11 bases left in between. Germline CDR1 is SGHTA and CDR2 is FQGNSA. The CDR3 totals 13 residues. CDR3 loop: CASSSGVEYGYTF. The CDR3 coding sequence is TGTGCCAGCAGCTCAGGGGTGGAGTATGGCTACACCTTC.

V usage is TRBV5-4 and J usage is TRBJ2-5, with 7 positions matching TRBD2. Looked up from germline, CDR1 is SGHNT and CDR2 is YYREEE (reference sequence). The CDR3 covers 17 residues. Trimming at V came to 1 base and at J to 1 base, leaving 10 bases not matched to a gene. CDR3 DNA: TGTGCCAGCAGCTTGCTGCGACTAGCCGATCTCCAAGAGACCCAGTACTTC. This gives the protein CASSLLRLADLQETQYF.

Concerning this clone: This sample includes further DNA sequences coding for the same CDR3. This sequence joins TRBV7-6 and TRBJ2-5; D is unresolved. The CDR3 has 12 residues. Trimming shortened V by 5 bases and J by 5 bases, and 9 bases separated the two germline ends. Germline V lookup: CDR1 SGHVS, CDR2 FNYEAQ. CDR3 DNA: TGTGCCAGCAGCCTCAGTAAGGAGACCCAGTACTTC. It specifies CASSLSKETQYF.

The chain combines TRBV7-2 with TRBJ1-1; 8 bases map to TRBD1. Germline values: CDR1 SGHTA, CDR2 FQGNSA. The CDR3 has 15 residues. V was clipped by 5 bases and J by 4 bases; unmatched bases: 9. The CDR3 reads CASSRKTGEITEAFF. The CDR3 bases are TGTGCCAGCAGCCGAAAGACAGGGGAAATCACTGAAGCTTTCTTT.

This chain connects TRBV5-1 to TRBJ1-1; 8 bases map to TRBD1. The germline V gene has CDR1 SGHRS and CDR2 YFSETQ. The CDR3 contains 14 residues. The V and J ends lost 4 bases and 7 bases, in that order; junction bases with no gene match: 9. CDR3 nucleotide sequence: TGCGCCAGCAGCGCCCAGGGGGCGTCGGGTGAAGCTTTCTTT. Protein: CASSAQGASGEAFF.

The V and J genes are TRBV19 and TRBJ2-1, with D tentatively TRBD2 (5 bases). Germline-derived CDR1 and CDR2 are LNHDA and SQIVND (reference sequence). Between the trimmed V and J ends, which lost 7 bases and 8 bases, there was a span of 21 bases. This CDR3 is built from 15 residues. CDR3 amino acids: CASIRGGPAGDEQFF. The CDR3 region has the DNA TGTGCCAGTATCCGAGGCGGCCCGGCGGGCGATGAGCAGTTCTTC.

The chain carries TRBV4-1 and TRBJ2-7; possible D gene TRBD1, 5 bases. There are 14 residues in the CDR3. Looked up from germline, CDR1 is MGHRA and CDR2 is YSYEKL. Trimming left V 4 bases short and J 2 bases short, with 12 bases between. CDR3 bases: TGCGCCAGCAGCCCCCTGGCCAGGGCCTACGAGCAGTACTTC. Encoded protein: CASSPLARAYEQYF.

The CDR3 nucleotides read TGTGCCAGCAGCTACCAGGGGAATGGAAATCAGCCCCAGCATTTT. Its protein product is CASSYQGNGNQPQHF. The chain has TRBV7-9 and TRBJ1-5, with D tentatively TRBD1 (6 bases). This CDR3 is built from 15 residues. V shed 4 bases and J shed 4 bases, with 14 bases lying between them. Germline loops: CDR1 SEHNR, CDR2 FQNEAQ (reference sequence).

The rearrangement uses TRBV5-1 and TRBJ2-7; 8 bases fit TRBD1. The CDR3 runs to 15 residues. After removal of 2 bases from V and 2 bases from J, the junction contained 6 bases not matched to a gene. Per germline, CDR1 SGHRS and CDR2 YFSETQ. The CDR3: CASSFWTGSTYEQYF. As DNA, the CDR3 is TGCGCCAGCAGCTTCTGGACAGGGTCGACCTACGAGCAGTACTTC.

The count of this clone is one. The V gene is TRBV6-1, the J gene TRBJ2-7, with D uncertain. The germline V and J ends were trimmed by 2 bases and 6 bases, with 17 bases remaining between them. Germline V gene data show CDR1 as MNHNS and CDR2 as SASEGT. The CDR3 covers 15 residues. The CDR3 bases are TGTGCCAGCAGTGAATTGACTCAACCAACGACCGAGCAGTACTTC. Translated: CASSELTQPTTEQYF.

V is TRBV7-2 and J is TRBJ1-6; the match to TRBD1 covers 10 bases. V lost 3 bases and J lost 8; bases outside the gene matches: 4. CDR3 length: 15 amino acids. Germline V CDR1 and CDR2: SGHTA, FQGNSA. The DNA for the CDR3 is TGTGCCAGCAGCTTCAAGACAGGGGGCGATTCACCCCTCCACTTT. This gives the protein CASSFKTGGDSPLHF.

The genes are TRBV27 and TRBJ1-5, with 7 bases identical to TRBD1. The CDR3 has 14 amino acids. V was clipped by 3 bases and J by 5 bases; unmatched bases: 4. Germline V gives CDR1 MNHEY, CDR2 SMNVEV (reference sequence). The CDR3 sequence: CASSLRQGDQPQHF. The CDR3, as DNA: TGTGCCAGCAGTTTGCGACAGGGTGATCAGCCCCAGCATTTT.